The 18 T cell receptor beta chains below come from one sample, sequenced in a study of response to subunit inactivated influenza vaccine. MiXCR, run by TCRdb on the RT-PCR reads, gives a single entry per CDR3 protein. The top ten hold approximately 9.9% of the sample, which has hundreds of thousands of distinct CDR3 sequences, about 11% seen once. These data were likewise used in another study, on T cells expressing NK-cell markers. That work states: The cDNA for TCR beta came from 5'RACE template switching with UMIs.

Sequencing used PBMCs from blood, obtained on the day of vaccination. The receptors stem from a man in his forties or fifties who received an inactivated influenza vaccine.

J is TRBJ2-5 and V is TRBV5-1; 8 bases line up with TRBD1. The CDR3 spans 16 residues. Trimming at V came to 0 bases and at J to 3 bases, leaving 7 bases not matched to a gene. Germline-derived CDR1 and CDR2 are SGHRS and YFSETQ. The CDR3 protein is CASSLDGRGQEETQYF. DNA for the CDR3: TGCGCCAGCAGCTTGGACGGCAGGGGGCAGGAAGAGACCCAGTACTTC. Variable domain in full (rest from reference TRBV5-1 and TRBJ2-5): KAGVTQTPRYLIKTRGQQVTLSCSPISGHRSVSWYQQTPGQGLQFLFEYFSETQRNKGNFPGRFSGRQFSNSRSEMNVSTLELGDSALYLCASSLDGRGQEETQYFGPGTRLLVL.

This clonotype showed up just a few times. The chain has TRBV7-9 and TRBJ2-3; possibly TRBD2 for D (5 bases). Per the germline V gene, CDR1 is SEHNR and CDR2 is FQNEAQ (reference sequence). With 0 bases removed from V and 0 bases from J, the gap between germline ends came to 13 bases. The CDR3 has 17 amino acids. The CDR3 reads CASSLAISGYSTDTQYF. DNA of the CDR3: TGTGCCAGCAGCTTAGCGATCAGCGGATATAGCACAGATACGCAGTATTTT. The full variable domain, with the rest looked up from reference TRBV7-9 and TRBJ2-3, is DTGVSQNPRHKITKRGQNVTFRCDPISEHNRLYWYRQTLGQGPEFLTYFQNEAQLEKSRLLSDRFSAERPKGSFSTLEIQRTEQGDSAMYLCASSLAISGYSTDTQYFGPGTRLTVL.

Remarks on this clonotype: A read error may be the cause here, since a much bigger clone is one base away. The V call is TRBV29-1, the J call TRBJ2-3, with a possible D match to TRBD2 (6 bases). The ends were cut back, 6 bases at V and 4 bases at J, with 11 bases in the middle. The germline CDR1 and CDR2 sequences are SQVTM and ANQGSEA. This CDR3 is 12 amino acids long. The CDR3 coding sequence is TGCAGCGTGGGAGCGGGCGCAGATACGCAGTATTTT. This translates into CSVGAGADTQYF.

This clonotype was counted between two and nine times. This chain joins TRBV3-1 and TRBJ1-5; TRBD1 matches at 8 bases. Germline V gene lookup returns CDR1 LGHDT and CDR2 YNNKEL (reference sequence). The CDR3 is 13 amino acids. J was trimmed by 7 bases and V by 4 bases; bases with no gene match: 3. The CDR3 here is CASSPDRVQPQHF. CDR3 nucleotide sequence: TGTGCCAGCAGCCCGGACAGGGTCCAGCCCCAGCATTTT.

This sequence joins TRBV12-3 or TRBV12-4 and TRBJ1-1; D gene unclear. This CDR3 is 14 amino acids long. The ends were cut back, 6 bases at V and 1 base at J, with 12 bases in the middle. CDR3 sequence: CASSERWGNTEAFF. The CDR3 DNA sequence: TGTGCCAGCAGCGAGCGATGGGGGAACACTGAAGCTTTCTTT.

This clonotype has only a few counts. The chain combines TRBV4-1 with TRBJ2-7; possibly TRBD1 or TRBD2 for D (6 bases each). Between the trimmed V and J ends, which lost 6 bases and 0 bases, there was a span of 12 bases. Germline assignment: CDR1 MGHRA and CDR2 YSYEKL. The CDR3 consists of 14 residues. CDR3 region: CASSFEGGSYEQYF. CDR3 DNA: TGCGCCAGCAGTTTCGAGGGGGGCTCCTACGAGCAGTACTTC.

The chain has TRBV7-3 and TRBJ2-3; 7 bases agree with TRBD1. The germline V gene has CDR1 SGHTA and CDR2 FQGTGA. The length of the CDR3 is 14 residues. Trimming at V came to 4 bases and at J to 3 bases, leaving 4 bases not matched to a gene. In DNA, the CDR3 is TGTGCCAGCAGCTCAGGACAGGCAACAGATACGCAGTATTTT. This sequence encodes CASSSGQATDTQYF.

This sequence joins TRBV6-2 or TRBV6-3 and TRBJ2-3, with D possibly called TRBD1 or TRBD2 (5 bases each). The germline gives CDR1 MNHEY, CDR2 SVGEGT. Between the trimmed V and J ends, which lost 6 bases and 3 bases, there was a span of 16 bases. CDR3 size: 15 residues. The CDR3, as DNA: TGTGCCAGCAGCCACCGGGACCCCTGGACAGATACGCAGTATTTT. Protein product: CASSHRDPWTDTQYF.

This sequence joins TRBV18 and TRBJ1-1; D uncertain. V was clipped by 3 bases and J by 7 bases, with 24 bases between them. The length of the CDR3 is 17 residues. Per germline, CDR1 KGHSH and CDR2 LQKENI. The CDR3 DNA reads as TGTGCCAGCTCACCGAGAAATACTTGGGTGGAACGAGGTGAAGCTTTCTTT. Protein: CASSPRNTWVERGEAFF.

This clonotype came up a few times. The gene calls are TRBV3-1 and TRBJ1-4, with D hard to call. V gave up 1 base and J gave up 8 bases, with 11 bases separating them. The germline gives CDR1 LGHDT, CDR2 YNNKEL (reference sequence). This CDR3 is 14 amino acids long. CDR3 amino acids: CASSQAEPAEKLFF. DNA of the CDR3: TGTGCCAGCAGCCAAGCGGAGCCCGCCGAAAAACTGTTTTTT.

The chain employs TRBV29-1 and TRBJ1-1, with 12 nucleotides matching TRBD1. The CDR3 sequence is 15 residues long. With 5 bases clipped from V and 3 bases from J, the junction kept 7 bases outside the gene matches. CDR1 is SQVTM, CDR2 ANQGSEA, per germline. DNA of the CDR3: TGCAGCGTTCCGGGACAGGGGGCGCGCCACACTGAAGCTTTCTTT. Encoded protein: CSVPGQGARHTEAFF.

This clonotype was detected many times. V usage is TRBV5-1 and J usage is TRBJ2-7, with 7 nucleotides matching TRBD2. The V gene's germline CDR1 is SGHRS and CDR2 YFSETQ. The V gene end was trimmed by 3 bases and the J gene end by 5 bases; junction bases not matched to a gene: 2. This CDR3 is built from 12 residues. The CDR3 nucleotides read TGCGCCAGCAGCTCTGGACTAGACGAGCAGTACTTC. Protein product: CASSSGLDEQYF.

CDR3 nucleotides: TGTGCCAGCAGCTTGGTTGGACTAGCGGGAGACGAGCAGTACTTC. Translating it yields CASSLVGLAGDEQYF. The chain is built from TRBV5-6 and TRBJ2-7; 13 bases map to TRBD2. Trimming removed 0 bases from V and 5 bases from J; junction bases left unmatched: 2. CDR1 is SGHDT and CDR2 is YYEEEE in the germline V gene. This CDR3 spans 15 amino acids.

This clonotype turned up a few times. This chain uses TRBV6-2 or TRBV6-3 with TRBJ2-2; 7 nucleotides line up with TRBD1. V lost 4 bases and J lost 5; bases outside the gene matches: 7. This CDR3 spans 15 amino acids. Germline V gene data show CDR1 as MNHEY and CDR2 as SVGEGT. For the CDR3, the DNA is TGTGCCAGCAGTTTAACAGGGGAGAGGACCGGGGAGCTGTTTTTT. As protein: CASSLTGERTGELFF.

In this sample, this clonotype turned up a few times. The genes are TRBV7-9 and TRBJ2-3, with D perhaps being TRBD1 or TRBD2 (6 bases each). Trimming removed 5 bases at V and 3 bases at J, with 12 bases between. The CDR3 extends over 14 amino acids. CDR1 is SEHNR and CDR2 is FQNEAQ in the germline V gene (reference sequence). CDR3: CASSPSGATDTQYF. The DNA of the CDR3 is TGTGCCAGCAGCCCCTCGGGGGCAACAGATACGCAGTATTTT.

The rearrangement uses TRBV7-9 and TRBJ2-7; 7 bases align to TRBD1. The CDR3 is made up of 16 amino acids. Germline-derived CDR1 and CDR2 are SEHNR and FQNEAQ (reference sequence). Unmatched junction bases numbered 10, after V lost 5 bases and J lost 0 bases. DNA of the CDR3: TGTGCCAGCAGCGCAACGACAGGGCTTTCCTCCTACGAGCAGTACTTC. Translating gives CASSATTGLSSYEQYF.

The chain couples TRBV28 to TRBJ2-5; D perhaps matches TRBD2 (5 bases). The CDR3 runs 14 residues. Germline lookup yields CDR1 MDHEN and CDR2 SYDVKM. Trimming removed 6 bases from V and 3 bases from J, with 14 bases in between. The CDR3 is CASSTSRGKETQYF. CDR3 in DNA: TGTGCCAGCAGCACGTCCCGGGGTAAAGAGACCCAGTACTTC.

This clonotype was detected ten times or more. The chain couples TRBV6-1 to TRBJ2-1, with 9 bases fitting TRBD2. Germline CDR1 reads MNHNS; CDR2 reads SASEGT. J gave up 11 bases and V 5 bases, and 13 bases lay outside the gene matches. This CDR3 is 15 amino acids long. The CDR3 region is CASSPQSAGGPQQFF. CDR3 sequence (DNA): TGTGCCAGCAGTCCCCAATCCGCGGGAGGGCCCCAGCAGTTCTTC.